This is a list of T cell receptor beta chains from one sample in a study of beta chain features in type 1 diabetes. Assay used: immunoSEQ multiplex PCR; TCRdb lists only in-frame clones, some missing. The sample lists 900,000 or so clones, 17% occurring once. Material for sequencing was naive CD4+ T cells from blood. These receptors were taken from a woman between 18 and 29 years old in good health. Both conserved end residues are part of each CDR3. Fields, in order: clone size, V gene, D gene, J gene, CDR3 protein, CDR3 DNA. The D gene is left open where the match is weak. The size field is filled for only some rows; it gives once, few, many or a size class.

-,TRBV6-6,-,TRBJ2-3,CAISGKDTQYF,TGTGCCATCAGTGGGAAGGATACGCAGTATTTT
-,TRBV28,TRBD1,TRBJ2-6,CASSPGTERSGANVLTF,TGTGCCAGCAGTCCAGGGACAGAAAGGTCTGGGGCCAACGTCCTGACTTTC
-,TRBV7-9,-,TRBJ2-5,CASSLVAEQETQYF,TGTGCCAGCAGCTTAGTAGCGGAACAAGAGACCCAGTACTTC
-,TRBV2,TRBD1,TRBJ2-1,CASSETQGARNEQFF,TGTGCCAGCAGTGAAACGCAGGGGGCACGGAATGAGCAGTTCTTC
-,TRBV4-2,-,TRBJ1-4,CASSQDILAYNEKLFF,TGTGCCAGCAGCCAAGATATTTTGGCTTATAATGAAAAACTGTTTTTT
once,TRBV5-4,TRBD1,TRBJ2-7,CASSLDGTGYEQYF,TGTGCCAGCAGCTTGGACGGGACAGGCTACGAGCAGTACTTC
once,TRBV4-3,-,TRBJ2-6,CASSQEFQGSGANVLTF,TGCGCCAGCAGCCAAGAGTTCCAGGGTTCTGGGGCCAACGTCCTGACTTTC
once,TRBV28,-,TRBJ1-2,CASTSGGSGLVGGYTF,TGTGCCAGCACCTCGGGGGGCAGCGGTTTAGTCGGTGGCTACACCTTC
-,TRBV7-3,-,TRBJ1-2,CASSPHGGGFHTF,TGTGCCAGCAGCCCCCATGGGGGAGGTTTTCACACCTTC
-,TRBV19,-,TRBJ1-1,CASRSGRENTEAFF,TGTGCCAGCAGATCCGGACGGGAGAACACTGAAGCTTTCTTT
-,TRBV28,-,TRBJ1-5,CASSFGLRLGRGNQPQHF,TGTGCCAGCAGTTTTGGTCTACGATTGGGGAGGGGCAATCAGCCCCAGCATTTT
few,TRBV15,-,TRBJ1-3,CATSREGTSGNTIYF,TGTGCCACCAGCAGAGAAGGGACCTCTGGAAACACCATATATTTT
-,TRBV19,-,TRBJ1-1,CASGQGLNTEAFF,TGTGCCAGTGGCCAGGGGCTGAACACTGAAGCTTTCTTT
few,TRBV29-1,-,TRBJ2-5,CSVVAETQYF,TGCAGCGTTGTAGCAGAGACCCAGTACTTC
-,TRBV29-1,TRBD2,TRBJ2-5,CSASGRAAETQYF,TGCAGCGCTAGCGGGAGGGCCGCGGAGACCCAGTACTTC
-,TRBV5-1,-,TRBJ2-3,CASSFGQLTDTQYF,TGCGCCAGCAGCTTTGGACAGCTCACAGATACGCAGTATTTT
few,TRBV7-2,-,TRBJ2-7,CASSLGRGISYEQYF,TGTGCCAGCAGCTTAGGTCGGGGCATCTCCTACGAGCAGTACTTC
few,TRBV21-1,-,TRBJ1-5,CASTGTGRAPSERQPQHF,TGTGCCAGCACCGGGACAGGGCGTGCTCCTAGTGAGAGGCAGCCCCAGCATTTT
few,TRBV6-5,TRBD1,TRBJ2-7,CASSIAGTGRREQYF,TGTGCCAGCAGTATCGCCGGGACAGGGAGGCGTGAGCAGTACTTC
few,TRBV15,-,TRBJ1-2,CATSRVKYYGYTF,TGTGCCACCAGCCGTGTTAAATACTATGGCTACACCTTC
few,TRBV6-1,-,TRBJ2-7,CASSDRGSYEQYF,TGTGCCAGCAGTGACAGGGGTTCCTACGAGCAGTACTTC
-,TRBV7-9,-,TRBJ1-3,CASSPLGGNSGNTIYF,TGTGCCAGCAGCCCCCTGGGAGGCAACTCTGGAAACACCATATATTTT
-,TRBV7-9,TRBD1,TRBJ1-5,CASSSGQSLQPQHF,TGTGCCAGCAGCTCGGGACAGTCTCTTCAGCCCCAGCATTTT
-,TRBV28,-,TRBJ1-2,CASSLRRDPPYGYTF,TGTGCCAGCAGTCTCCGCAGGGATCCCCCCTATGGCTACACCTTC
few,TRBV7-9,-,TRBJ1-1,CASSSRSDTEAFF,TGTGCCAGCAGCTCGAGATCTGACACTGAAGCTTTCTTT
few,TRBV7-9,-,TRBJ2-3,CASSLYGSTDTQYF,TGTGCCAGCAGCTTATACGGGAGCACAGATACGCAGTATTTT
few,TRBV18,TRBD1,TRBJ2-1,CASSGQVPGYNEQFF,TGTGCCAGCTCAGGACAGGTGCCCGGGTACAATGAGCAGTTCTTC
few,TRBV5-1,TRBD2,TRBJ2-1,CASSLATGGLAGAYNEQFF,TGCGCCAGCAGCTTGGCAACGGGAGGTCTAGCGGGAGCCTACAATGAGCAGTTCTTC
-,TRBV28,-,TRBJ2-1,CASSSPDYLEFF,TGTGCCAGCAGTTCCCCGGACTATTTGGAGTTCTTC
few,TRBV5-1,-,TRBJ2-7,CASSIRGDYEQYF,TGCGCCAGCAGCATCAGGGGGGATTACGAGCAGTACTTC
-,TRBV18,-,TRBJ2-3,CASSPYGDTQYF,TGTGCCAGCTCACCCTACGGGGATACGCAGTATTTT
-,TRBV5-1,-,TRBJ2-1,CASSYLAGNEQFF,TGCGCCAGCAGCTATCTAGCCGGCAATGAGCAGTTCTTC
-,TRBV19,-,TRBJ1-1,CASTGYTEAFF,TGTGCCAGTACGGGGTACACTGAAGCTTTCTTT
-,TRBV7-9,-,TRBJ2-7,CASSAGLKAWEQYF,TGTGCCAGCAGCGCGGGACTCAAAGCGTGGGAGCAGTACTTC
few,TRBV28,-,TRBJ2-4,CASSLASPLDENIQYF,TGTGCCAGCAGTTTAGCCTCCCCCCTTGACGAAAACATTCAGTACTTC
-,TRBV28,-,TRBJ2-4,CASSPRVFNIQYF,TGTGCCAGCAGTCCGCGGGTTTTCAACATTCAGTACTTC